The rows below give T cell receptor beta chains drawn from one sample of a study of blood T cell repertoires in COVID-19. Profiled with immunoSEQ multiplex PCR; TCRdb holds only in-frame clones, not every one. The table shows fewer than 250,000 clones, with less than 90% occurring only once. The material sequenced was peripheral blood. The receptors originated from a woman at least 80 years old with COVID-19, enrolled during active disease. The CDR3 runs from the conserved cysteine through the conserved F or W. A D gene is named only where the DNA matches it firmly.

D | J | V | DNA | CDR3
. | TRBJ1-2 | TRBV19 | TGTGCCAGTAAACGGGACACTATTAACTATGGCTACACCTTC | CASKRDTINYGYTF
TRBD1 | TRBJ1-5 | TRBV28 | TGTGCCAGCAGCGGGGGACAGATAAGCAATCAGCCCCAGCATTTT | CASSGGQISNQPQHF
. | TRBJ1-3 | TRBV20-1 | TGCAGTGTTTCCCGCGAAAACACCATATATTTT | CSVSRENTIYF
. | TRBJ1-6 | TRBV7-9 | TGTGCCAGCAGCTTATCGGTTCCACCCCTCCACTTT | CASSLSVPPLHF
. | TRBJ1-5 | TRBV19 | TGTGCCAGCCGTCGAGGGATTAGCAATCAGCCCCAGCATTTT | CASRRGISNQPQHF
. | TRBJ2-2 | TRBV9 | TGTGCCAGCAGCGTAGATCACACCCTTGGGCCCACCGGGGAGCTGTTTTTT | CASSVDHTLGPTGELFF
. | TRBJ1-5 | TRBV4-1 | TGCGCCAGCAGCCAAGCCATACAGCTGTCCTATCAGCCCCAGCATTTT | CASSQAIQLSYQPQHF
. | TRBJ1-4 | TRBV28 | TGTGCCAGCAGCAGGGTAGCTAATGAAAAACTGTTTTTT | CASSRVANEKLFF
. | TRBJ1-2 | TRBV19 | TGTGCCAGTAGTATTCAGTTTACCAACTATGGCTACACCTTC | CASSIQFTNYGYTF
. | TRBJ2-5 | TRBV18 | TGTGCCAGCTCACCACCCGGTGGAGAGACCCAGTACTTC | CASSPPGGETQYF
. | TRBJ1-1 | TRBV19 | TGTGCCAGTAGTATAGATCCGGGGTTTCGTGAAGCTTTCTTT | CASSIDPGFREAFF
TRBD1 | TRBJ1-1 | TRBV11-2 | TGTGCCAGCAGCCCAGGGGGACAGGGGGCCACTGAAGCTTTCTTT | CASSPGGQGATEAFF
. | TRBJ1-1 | TRBV6-5 | TGTGCCAGTAAAAGGACTGTAAACACTGAAGCTTTCTTT | CASKRTVNTEAFF